This TCR beta chain was recorded in a study of shared T cell receptors in the human thymus. The CDR3 consists of 15 residues. Per germline, CDR1 LNHNV and CDR2 YYDKDF (reference sequence). With 3 bases removed from V and 3 bases from J, the gap between germline ends came to 13 bases. Method: immunoSEQ multiplex PCR; TCRdb's copy keeps in-frame clones and lacks some. The table includes hundreds of thousands of clones, 70% to 80% detected once. The sample also formed part of further work on human thymus T cells. That report notes: Resections obtained during corrective heart surgery supplied the thymus tissue. V and J genes seemed to be used with bias in thymic and blood repertoires. Among unrelated individuals, related research reported thymic repertoires that overlapped highly.

This sequence was found in a boy under three years old with a congenital heart defect. The V gene is TRBV15, the J gene TRBJ2-3, with D uncertain. Sequenced material: thymocytes. The DNA of the CDR3 is TGTGCCACCAGCAGGTCCCCGGGTGGGACAGATACGCAGTATTTT. It is translated as CATSRSPGGTDTQYF.